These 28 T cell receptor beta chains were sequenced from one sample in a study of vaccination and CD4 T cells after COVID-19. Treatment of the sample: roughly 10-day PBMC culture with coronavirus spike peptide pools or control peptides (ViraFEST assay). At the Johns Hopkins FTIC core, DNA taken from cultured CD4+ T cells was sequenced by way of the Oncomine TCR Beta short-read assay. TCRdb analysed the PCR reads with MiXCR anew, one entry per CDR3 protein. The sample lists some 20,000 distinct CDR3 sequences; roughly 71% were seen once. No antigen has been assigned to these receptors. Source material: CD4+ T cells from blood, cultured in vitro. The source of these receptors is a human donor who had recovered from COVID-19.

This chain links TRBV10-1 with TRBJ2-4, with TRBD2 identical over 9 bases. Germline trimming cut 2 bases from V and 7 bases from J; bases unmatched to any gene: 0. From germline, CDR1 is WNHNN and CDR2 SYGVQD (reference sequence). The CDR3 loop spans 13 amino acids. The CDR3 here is CASSESGRNIQYF. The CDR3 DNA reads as TGCGCCAGCAGTGAGAGCGGGAGGAACATTCAGTACTTC.

The CDR3 region is CSAPPLTVHYGYTF. DNA for the CDR3: TGCAGTGCTCCCCCCCTGACAGTCCACTATGGCTACACCTTC. The V and J genes are TRBV20-1 and TRBJ1-2, with D maybe TRBD1 (5 bases). V was shortened by 5 bases and J by 3 bases, with 16 bases between the two germline ends. CDR3 length: 14 amino acids. Per the germline V gene, CDR1 is DFQATT and CDR2 is SNEGSKA (reference sequence).

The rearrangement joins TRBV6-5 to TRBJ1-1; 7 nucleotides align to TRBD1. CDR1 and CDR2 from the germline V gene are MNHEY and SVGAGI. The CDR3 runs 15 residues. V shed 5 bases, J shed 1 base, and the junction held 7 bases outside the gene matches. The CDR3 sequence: CASSNYRGENTEAFF. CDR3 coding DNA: TGTGCCAGCAGTAACTACAGGGGAGAGAACACTGAAGCTTTCTTT.

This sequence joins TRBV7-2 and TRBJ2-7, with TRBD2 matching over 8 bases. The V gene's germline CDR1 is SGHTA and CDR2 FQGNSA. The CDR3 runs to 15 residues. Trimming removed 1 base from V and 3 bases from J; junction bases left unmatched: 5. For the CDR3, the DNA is TGTGCCAGCAGCTTAGTAGGTCGGGAGGGCTACGAGCAGTACTTC. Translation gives CASSLVGREGYEQYF.

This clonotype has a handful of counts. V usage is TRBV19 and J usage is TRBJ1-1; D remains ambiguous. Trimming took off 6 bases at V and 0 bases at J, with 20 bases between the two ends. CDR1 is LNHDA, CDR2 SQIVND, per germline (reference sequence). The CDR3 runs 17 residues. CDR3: CASRPRSGSRMNTEAFF. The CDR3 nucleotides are TGTGCCAGTAGACCTCGGAGTGGGTCTAGGATGAACACTGAAGCTTTCTTT.

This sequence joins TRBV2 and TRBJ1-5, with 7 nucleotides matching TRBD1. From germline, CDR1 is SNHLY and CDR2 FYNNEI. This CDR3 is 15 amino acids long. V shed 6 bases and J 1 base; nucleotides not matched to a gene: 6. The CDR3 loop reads CASRSGGQSNQPQHF. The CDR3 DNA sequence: TGTGCCAGCAGGTCGGGGGGACAGAGCAATCAGCCCCAGCATTTT.

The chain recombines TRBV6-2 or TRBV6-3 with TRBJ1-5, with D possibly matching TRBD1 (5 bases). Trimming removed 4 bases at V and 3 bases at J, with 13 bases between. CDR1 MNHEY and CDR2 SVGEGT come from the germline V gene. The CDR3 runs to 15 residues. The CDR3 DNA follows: TGTGCCAGCAGTTGGTCGGACACGAACAATCAGCCCCAGCATTTT. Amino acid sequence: CASSWSDTNNQPQHF.

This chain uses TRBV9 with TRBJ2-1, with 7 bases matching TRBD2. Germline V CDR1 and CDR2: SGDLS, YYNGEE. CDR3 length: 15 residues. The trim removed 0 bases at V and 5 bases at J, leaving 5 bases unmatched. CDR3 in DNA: TGTGCCAGCAGCGTAGCGGGGGGAAGCAACAATGAGCAGTTCTTC. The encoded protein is CASSVAGGSNNEQFF.

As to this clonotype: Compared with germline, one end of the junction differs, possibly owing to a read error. As DNA, the CDR3 is TGTGCCAGTAGTGTCGCTAGCGGAGCTTACGAGCAGTACTTC. Translation: CASSVASGAYEQYF. The V and J genes are TRBV6-1 and TRBJ2-7, with 7 bases that match TRBD2. The CDR3 loop spans 14 amino acids. Germline assignment: CDR1 MNHNS and CDR2 SASEGT.

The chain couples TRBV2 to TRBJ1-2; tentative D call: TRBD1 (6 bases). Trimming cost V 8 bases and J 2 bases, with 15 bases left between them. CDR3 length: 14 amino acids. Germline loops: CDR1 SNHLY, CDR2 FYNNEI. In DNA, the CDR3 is TGTGCCAGCCGGCTTAGGACAGCCAACTATGGCTACACCTTC. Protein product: CASRLRTANYGYTF.

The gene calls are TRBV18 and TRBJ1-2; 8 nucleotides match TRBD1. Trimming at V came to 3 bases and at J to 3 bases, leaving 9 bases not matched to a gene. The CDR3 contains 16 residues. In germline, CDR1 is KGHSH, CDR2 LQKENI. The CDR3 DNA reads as TGTGCCAGCTCACCGAATAGACAGGGGCACCACTATGGCTACACCTTC. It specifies CASSPNRQGHHYGYTF.

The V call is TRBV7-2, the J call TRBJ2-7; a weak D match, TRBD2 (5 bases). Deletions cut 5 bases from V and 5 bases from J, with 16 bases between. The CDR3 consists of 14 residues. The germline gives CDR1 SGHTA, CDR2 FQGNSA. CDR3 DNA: TGTGCCAGCAGCCGGGGTCCGGGGTACCACGAGCAGTACTTC. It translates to CASSRGPGYHEQYF.

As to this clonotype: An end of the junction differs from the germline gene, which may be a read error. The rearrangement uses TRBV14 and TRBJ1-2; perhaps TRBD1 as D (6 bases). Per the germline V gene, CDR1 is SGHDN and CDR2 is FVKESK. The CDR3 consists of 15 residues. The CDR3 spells CASSHSTTGFGGYAF. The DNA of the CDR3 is TGTGCCAGCAGCCACTCCACGACAGGCTTCGGGGGCTACGCCTTC.

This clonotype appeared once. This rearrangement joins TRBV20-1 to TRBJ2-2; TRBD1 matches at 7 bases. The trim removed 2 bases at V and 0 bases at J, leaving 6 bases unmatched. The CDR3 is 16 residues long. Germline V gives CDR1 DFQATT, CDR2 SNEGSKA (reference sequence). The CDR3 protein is CSARPQGYSNTGELFF. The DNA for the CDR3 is TGCAGTGCTAGACCACAGGGGTATTCGAACACCGGGGAGCTGTTTTTT.

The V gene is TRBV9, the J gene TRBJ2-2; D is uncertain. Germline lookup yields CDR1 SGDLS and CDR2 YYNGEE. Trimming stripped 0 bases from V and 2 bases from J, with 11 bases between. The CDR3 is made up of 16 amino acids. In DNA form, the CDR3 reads TGTGCCAGCAGCGTAGTCCCTCTTCCCAACACCGGGGAGCTGTTTTTT. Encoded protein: CASSVVPLPNTGELFF.

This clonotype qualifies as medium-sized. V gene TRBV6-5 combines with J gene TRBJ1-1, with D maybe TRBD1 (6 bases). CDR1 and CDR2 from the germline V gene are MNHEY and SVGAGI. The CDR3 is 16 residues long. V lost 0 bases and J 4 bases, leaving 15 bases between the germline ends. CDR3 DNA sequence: TGTGCCAGCAGTTACTCGACAGGTCGGAGGGGCACTGAAGCTTTCTTT. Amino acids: CASSYSTGRRGTEAFF.

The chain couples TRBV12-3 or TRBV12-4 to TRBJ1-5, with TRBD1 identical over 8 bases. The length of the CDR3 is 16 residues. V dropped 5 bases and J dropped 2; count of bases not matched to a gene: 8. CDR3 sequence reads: CASSPQGAMGNQPQHF. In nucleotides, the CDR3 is TGTGCCAGCAGTCCTCAGGGGGCGATGGGCAATCAGCCCCAGCATTTT.

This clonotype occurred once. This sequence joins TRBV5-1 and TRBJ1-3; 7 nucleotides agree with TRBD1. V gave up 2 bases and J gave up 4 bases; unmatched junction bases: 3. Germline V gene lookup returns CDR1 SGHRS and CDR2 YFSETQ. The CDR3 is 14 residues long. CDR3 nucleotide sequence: TGCGCCAGCAGCTTAGGGACAGACGGAAACACCATATATTTT. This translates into CASSLGTDGNTIYF.

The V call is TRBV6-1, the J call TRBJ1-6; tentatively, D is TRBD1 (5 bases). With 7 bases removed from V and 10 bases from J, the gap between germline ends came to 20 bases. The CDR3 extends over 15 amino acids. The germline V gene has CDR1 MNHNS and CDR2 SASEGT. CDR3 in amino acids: CASTLGVTGRSPLHF. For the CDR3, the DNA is TGTGCCAGCACCCTAGGGGTTACCGGGAGATCACCCCTCCACTTT.

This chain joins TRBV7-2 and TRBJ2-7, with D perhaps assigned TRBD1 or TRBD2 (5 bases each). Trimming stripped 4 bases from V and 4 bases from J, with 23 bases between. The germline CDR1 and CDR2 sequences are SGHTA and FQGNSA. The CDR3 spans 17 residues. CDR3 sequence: CASSSLLGTTGGYEQYF. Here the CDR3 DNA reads TGTGCCAGCAGCTCACTGCTGGGGACCACTGGAGGTTACGAGCAGTACTTC.

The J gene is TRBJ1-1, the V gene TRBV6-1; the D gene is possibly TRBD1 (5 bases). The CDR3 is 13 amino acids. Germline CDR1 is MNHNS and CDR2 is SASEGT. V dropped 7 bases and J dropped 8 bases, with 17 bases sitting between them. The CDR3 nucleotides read TGTGCCAGCACCGAACGGGGGATGGACGAAGCTTTCTTT. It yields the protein CASTERGMDEAFF.

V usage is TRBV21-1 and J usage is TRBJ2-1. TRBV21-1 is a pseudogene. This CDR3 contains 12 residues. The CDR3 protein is CASGDSYNEQFF. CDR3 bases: TGTGCCAGCGGGGACTCCTACAATGAGCAGTTCTTC.

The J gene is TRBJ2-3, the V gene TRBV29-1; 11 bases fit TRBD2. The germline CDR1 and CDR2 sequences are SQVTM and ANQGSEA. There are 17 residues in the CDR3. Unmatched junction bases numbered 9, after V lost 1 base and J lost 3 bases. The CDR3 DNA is TGCAGCGTTGAAGTCGTAGCGGGAGGGAAAGGAACAGATACGCAGTATTTT. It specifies CSVEVVAGGKGTDTQYF.

The CDR3 region is CASSRGALTNYGYTF. CDR3 DNA sequence: TGTGCCAGCAGCCGGGGGGCCTTAACTAACTATGGCTACACCTTC. This chain connects TRBV28 to TRBJ1-2; TRBD1 is a possible D gene (6 bases). Germline CDR1 reads MDHEN; CDR2 reads SYDVKM. The CDR3 consists of 15 residues. The V and J ends lost 6 bases and 0 bases respectively, with 14 bases between them.

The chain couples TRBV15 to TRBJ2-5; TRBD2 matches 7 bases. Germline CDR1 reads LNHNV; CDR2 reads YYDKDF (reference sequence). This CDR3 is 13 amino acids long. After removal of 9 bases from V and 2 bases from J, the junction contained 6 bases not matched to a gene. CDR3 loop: CATTPGLQETQYF. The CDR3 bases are TGTGCCACTACCCCGGGACTACAAGAGACCCAGTACTTC.

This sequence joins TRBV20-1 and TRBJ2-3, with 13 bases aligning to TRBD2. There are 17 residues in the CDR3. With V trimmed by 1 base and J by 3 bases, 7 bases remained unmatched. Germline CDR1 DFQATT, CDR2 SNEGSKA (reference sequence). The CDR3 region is CSARGGLAGIWTDTQYF. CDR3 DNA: TGCAGTGCTAGAGGGGGACTAGCGGGGATATGGACAGATACGCAGTATTTT.

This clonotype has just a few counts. The CDR3 DNA reads TGTGCCAGCAGCCGGACCACCAGGGGACCGGCTGGAAACACCATATATTTT. Amino acids: CASSRTTRGPAGNTIYF. The chain carries TRBV7-6 and TRBJ1-3; tentatively, D is TRBD1 (6 bases). The germline gives CDR1 SGHVS, CDR2 FNYEAQ. The ends were cut back, 5 bases at V and 2 bases at J, with 19 bases in the middle. This CDR3 is 17 amino acids long. Filled out from reference TRBV7-6 and TRBJ1-3, the complete variable domain reads GAGVSQSPRYKVTKRGQDVALRCDPISGHVSLYWYRQALGQGPEFLTYFNYEAQQDKSGLPNDRFSAERPEGSISTLTIQRTEQRDSAMYRCASSRTTRGPAGNTIYFGEGSWLTVV.

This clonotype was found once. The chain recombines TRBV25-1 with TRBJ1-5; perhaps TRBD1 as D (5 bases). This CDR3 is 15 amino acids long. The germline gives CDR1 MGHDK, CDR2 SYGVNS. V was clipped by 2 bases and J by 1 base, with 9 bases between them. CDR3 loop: CASSEQGTSNQPQHF. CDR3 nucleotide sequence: TGTGCCAGCAGTGAACAGGGAACGAGCAATCAGCCCCAGCATTTT.